This T cell receptor (beta chain) was captured by sequencing in a study of blood T cell repertoires in COVID-19. Original methodology: Amplification with reference gene primers provided the estimates of nucleated cell counts. TCRdb's table, derived via immunoSEQ multiplex PCR, lists solely in-frame clones and lacks some. V and J calls and clone size are those listed in that table; D and trimming were worked out from the DNA. Seen here are about 150,000 clones, roughly nine tenths observed once, and the top ten hold roughly 15%. Unmatched junction bases numbered 8, after V lost 4 bases and J lost 1 base. Per germline, CDR1 SGHDT and CDR2 YYEEEE. The CDR3 consists of 18 residues.

Sequenced input: peripheral blood. The chain combines TRBV5-6 with TRBJ2-1, with 13 bases aligning to TRBD2. This TCR came from a woman in her forties with acute or convalescent COVID-19. The CDR3, as DNA: TGTGCCAGCAGCAAGACTAGCGGGAGGCCCCTTTCCTACAATGAGCAGTTCTTC. As protein: CASSKTSGRPLSYNEQFF.